This T cell receptor beta chain is from a study of beta chain features in type 1 diabetes. Study-level points and caveats: cDNA sequencing could over-represent cells with high TCR expression.

This clone was counted only a few times. What it recognizes is unknown. Trimming cost V 7 bases and J 7 bases; bases outside gene matches: 9. The CDR3 runs to 15 residues. In germline, CDR1 is SGHTA, CDR2 FQGNSA. The isolated RNA, all of it, was reverse transcribed, so expressed TCRB transcripts were what got sequenced. Some clones are missing from TCRdb's copy, which holds only in-frame ones; the method was immunoSEQ multiplex PCR. The table shows about 250,000 clones, with roughly 15% occurring only once. Source material: naive CD4+ T cells from blood. The chain has TRBV7-2 and TRBJ2-7, with 14 positions matching TRBD2. The clonotype comes from a woman in her thirties or forties in good health. CDR3 nucleotide sequence: TGTGCCAGCAACCTCATGACTAGCGGGGGGGGAGAGCAGTACTTC. This translates into CASNLMTSGGGEQYF.